A single sample gave rise to the 4 T cell receptor beta chains below, sequenced in a study of neoadjuvant anti-PD-1 for oral cavity cancer. Here immunoSEQ multiplex PCR was the method, and the copy in TCRdb shows in-frame clones only, minus some. This sample has roughly 23,000 clones, with around 43% found just once. Time point reported: after neoadjuvant nivolumab, at surgical resection. Sequenced material: tumor tissue, taken after nivolumab (anti-PD-1) treatment. Receptors were obtained from a person aged 40-85 years with oral cavity squamous cell carcinoma.

This clone was seen a single time. The chain combines TRBV6-5 with TRBJ1-2; D unclear. The germline V gene encodes CDR1 MNHEY and CDR2 SVGAGI. This CDR3 region has 11 residues. V was clipped by 11 bases and J by 5 bases, with 12 bases between them. CDR3 bases: TGTGCCGTAAAGGCCCGGTATGGCTACACCTTC. Its translation is CAVKARYGYTF.

The gene calls are TRBV5-6 and TRBJ1-4, with unresolved D. The CDR3 is made up of 13 amino acids. Germline lookup yields CDR1 SGHDT and CDR2 YYEEEE. V was cut by 3 bases and J by 7 bases, with 10 bases left in between. CDR3 sequence (DNA): TGTGCCAGCAGCTCGCCCCGTGGTGAAAAACTGTTTTTT. Its translation: CASSSPRGEKLFF.

This chain joins TRBV6-1 and TRBJ2-7; D is perhaps TRBD2 (6 bases). The V end lost 3 bases, the J end lost 3 bases, and 15 bases lay between the germline ends. The CDR3 is made up of 15 amino acids. The germline V gene encodes CDR1 MNHNS and CDR2 SASEGT. The CDR3 nucleotides read TGTGCCAGCAGTGACGGGGGAAGGGATTACTACGAGCAGTACTTC. Translation gives CASSDGGRDYYEQYF.

The chain is built from TRBV15 and TRBJ2-5; 12 bases are a match to TRBD2. This CDR3 is built from 19 residues. Germline-derived CDR1 and CDR2 are LNHNV and YYDKDF (reference sequence). Trimming removed 6 bases from V and 3 bases from J; junction bases left unmatched: 17. DNA for the CDR3: TGTGCCACCAGTAACTATTACAGGACTAGCGGGGCCCCGAAAGAGACCCAGTACTTC. This translates into CATSNYYRTSGAPKETQYF.